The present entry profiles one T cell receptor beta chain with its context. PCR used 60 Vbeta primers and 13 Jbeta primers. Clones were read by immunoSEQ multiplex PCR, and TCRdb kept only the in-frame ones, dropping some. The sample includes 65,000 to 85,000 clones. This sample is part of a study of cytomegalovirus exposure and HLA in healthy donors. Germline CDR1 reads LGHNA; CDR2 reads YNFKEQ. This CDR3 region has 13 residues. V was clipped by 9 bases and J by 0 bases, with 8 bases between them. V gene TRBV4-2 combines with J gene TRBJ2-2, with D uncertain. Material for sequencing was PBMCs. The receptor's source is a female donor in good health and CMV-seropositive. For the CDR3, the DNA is TGTGCCAGTACCGCGACGAACACCGGGGAGCTGTTTTTT. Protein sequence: CASTATNTGELFF.